The 21 T cell receptor beta chains presented below share a single source sample, sequenced in a study of regulatory T cells in long-lasting Graves disease. The time point is: persistent/refractory GD, antithyroid drugs over 5 years with positive TRAb. Extracted RNA from PBMCs served as the source of the TCR library. iRepertoire HTBI primers and Arm-PCR of CDR3 regions built TCR beta libraries. TCRdb recomputed calls from the multiplex PCR reads with MiXCR, one row per CDR3 protein. Among roughly 450,000 distinct CDR3 sequences listed, around 20% were seen once. The sequences come from peripheral blood mononuclear cells (PBMCs), collected when the disease was refractory, from a patient treated with antithyroid drugs. The receptors derive from a female donor with Graves disease.

In its sample, this clonotype was seen many times. The chain uses TRBV2 and TRBJ2-2; 9 nucleotides agree with TRBD1. J lost 5 bases, V lost 6 bases, and 10 bases had no gene match. CDR3 size: 16 residues. CDR1 and CDR2 from the germline V gene are SNHLY and FYNNEI. CDR3 loop: CASRRPGQGETGELFF. The CDR3 DNA reads as TGTGCCAGCAGGAGACCGGGACAGGGTGAAACCGGGGAGCTGTTTTTT.

This clonotype has just a few counts. V and J are TRBV20-1 and TRBJ2-7; 8 positions match TRBD2. V lost 3 bases and J lost 0; bases outside the gene matches: 7. The CDR3 totals 15 residues. Germline loops: CDR1 DFQATT, CDR2 SNEGSKA (reference sequence). The CDR3, as DNA: TGCAGTGCTAGCAGAACTAGCGGCTTCTCCTACGAGCAGTACTTC. It translates to CSASRTSGFSYEQYF.

The table lists this clonotype with many counts. The gene calls are TRBV11-3 and TRBJ2-7; 8 bases are shared with TRBD1. The CDR3 is made up of 13 amino acids. V dropped 5 bases and J dropped 7; count of bases not matched to a gene: 7. Germline V gene data show CDR1 as SGHNT and CDR2 as YENEEA. The CDR3 protein is CASSMQGAREQYF. CDR3 nucleotides: TGTGCCAGCAGCATGCAGGGGGCGCGGGAGCAGTACTTC.

This clonotype has only a few counts. The V and J genes are TRBV3-1 and TRBJ1-1, with D maybe TRBD1 (6 bases). Germline V gene data show CDR1 as LGHDT and CDR2 as YNNKEL (reference sequence). V was trimmed by 3 bases and J by 1 base, leaving 9 bases between them. The CDR3 covers 14 residues. The CDR3 region has the DNA TGTGCCAGCAGCCACCTAGGGGGGAACACTGAAGCTTTCTTT. This translates into CASSHLGGNTEAFF. Supplemented by reference TRBV3-1 and TRBJ1-1, the full variable domain reads DTAVSQTPKYLVTQMGNDKSIKCEQNLGHDTMYWYKQDSKKFLKIMFSYNNKELIINETVPNRFSPKSPDKAHLNLHINSLELGDSAVYFCASSHLGGNTEAFFGQGTRLTVV.

This clonotype showed up many times. V usage is TRBV28 and J usage is TRBJ2-7, with D possibly matching TRBD1 (5 bases). Germline CDR1 is MDHEN and CDR2 is SYDVKM. CDR3 size: 13 residues. Trimming took 6 bases from V and 7 from J, leaving 16 bases between them. CDR3 protein: CASRYRFRQEQYF. The CDR3, as DNA: TGTGCCAGCAGATACAGGTTCAGGCAGGAGCAGTACTTC.

The chain combines TRBV9 with TRBJ2-7; no definite D call. V was shortened by 0 bases and J by 3 bases, with 10 bases between the two germline ends. CDR1 and CDR2 from the germline V gene are SGDLS and YYNGEE. The length of the CDR3 is 14 residues. CDR3 region: CASSVDAGNYEQYF. CDR3 nucleotide sequence: TGTGCCAGCAGCGTAGATGCTGGAAACTACGAGCAGTACTTC.

This clonotype was seen more than once but under ten times. The V call is TRBV29-1, the J call TRBJ2-7, with D maybe TRBD2 (6 bases). Germline CDR1 reads SQVTM; CDR2 reads ANQGSEA. Trimming removed 7 bases at V and 0 bases at J, with 19 bases between. The CDR3 loop spans 15 amino acids. The CDR3 DNA reads TGCAGCGCTCGGGGCGGGGTGGTTAACTCCTACGAGCAGTACTTC. It codes for CSARGGVVNSYEQYF.

This sequence joins TRBV4-3 and TRBJ1-1, with D maybe TRBD1 (5 bases). Trimming pared 4 bases from V and 10 bases from J, leaving 19 bases between. The CDR3 is 14 residues long. In germline, CDR1 is LGHNA, CDR2 YSLEER. For the CDR3, the DNA is TGCGCCAGCAGCCGCGCCCCCAACGGTCAGGGAGCTTTCTTT. Translating gives CASSRAPNGQGAFF.

This clonotype appeared a few times. The chain joins TRBV7-9 to TRBJ1-1; D is uncertain. Germline V gene lookup returns CDR1 SEHNR and CDR2 FQNEAQ (reference sequence). The CDR3 spans 16 residues. V lost 2 bases and J 1 base, leaving 14 bases between the germline ends. The CDR3 spells CASSLLARPPNTEAFF. For the CDR3, the DNA is TGTGCCAGCAGCTTATTAGCCAGACCCCCGAACACTGAAGCTTTCTTT.

The sample holds many counts of this clonotype. The V and J genes are TRBV11-2 and TRBJ1-2, with D unclear. The V end was cut by 5 bases, the J end by 4 bases, with 20 bases between. The CDR3 runs 16 residues. The germline V gene encodes CDR1 SGHAT and CDR2 FQNNGV. CDR3: CASSGLMGKPGYGYTF. CDR3 in DNA: TGTGCCAGCAGCGGTTTAATGGGGAAGCCTGGCTATGGCTACACCTTC.

A note on this clonotype: This may come from a read error, since a much larger clone is one base off. The chain carries TRBV20-1 and TRBJ1-4; 9 bases agree with TRBD1. The CDR3 loop spans 16 amino acids. Germline CDR1 and CDR2: DFQATT and SNEGSKA (reference sequence). The CDR3 sequence: CSARERRTGDNEELFF. CDR3 in DNA: TGCAGTGCTAGGGAACGAAGGACAGGGGATAATGAAGAACTGTTTTTT.

The sample holds a few counts of this clonotype. The chain recombines TRBV19 with TRBJ1-1; D gene uncertain. CDR1 and CDR2 (germline): LNHDA, SQIVND (reference sequence). This CDR3 has 13 residues. The V and J ends lost 3 bases and 1 base respectively, with 6 bases between them. In DNA, the CDR3 is TGTGCCAGTAGTATTCTGGGGAACACTGAAGCTTTCTTT. It encodes CASSILGNTEAFF.

This chain uses TRBV7-8 with TRBJ2-2, with TRBD2 matching 8 bases. Per the germline V gene, CDR1 is SGHVS and CDR2 is FQNEAQ. V lost 7 bases to trimming and J lost 4 bases; unmatched junction nucleotides: 8. The CDR3 contains 15 residues. The CDR3 nucleotides read TGTGCCAGCAAACCCCGGGAGGGGAGCACCGGGGAGCTGTTTTTT. Residues: CASKPREGSTGELFF.

The rearrangement joins TRBV20-1 to TRBJ2-2; TRBD2 aligns across 7 bases. This CDR3 contains 14 residues. CDR1 is DFQATT and CDR2 is SNEGSKA in the germline V gene (reference sequence). V lost 5 bases, J lost 4 bases, and 7 bases stayed unmatched. CDR3 protein: CSALAGESTGELFF. CDR3 DNA sequence: TGCAGTGCTCTCGCGGGAGAATCCACCGGGGAGCTGTTTTTT.

This clonotype was seen many times. The DNA of the CDR3 is TGTGCCATCAGCGCTAGACAGGGGGCGGGCGAGCAGTACTTC. Its protein product is CAISARQGAGEQYF. The chain is built from TRBV10-3 and TRBJ2-7; 10 bases are shared with TRBD1. The CDR3 consists of 14 residues. Germline CDR1 and CDR2: ENHRY and SYGVKD. With 6 bases clipped from V and 6 bases from J, the junction kept 8 bases outside the gene matches.

This chain links TRBV14 with TRBJ2-5; D perhaps matches TRBD2 (5 bases). Trimming took 0 bases from V and 3 from J, leaving 8 bases between them. From germline, CDR1 is SGHDN and CDR2 FVKESK. CDR3 length: 14 residues. The CDR3 DNA is TGTGCCAGCAGCCAAGATGACGGGGAAGAGACCCAGTACTTC. Translation: CASSQDDGEETQYF.

Ten or more counts support this clonotype. The rearrangement joins TRBV20-1 to TRBJ2-7, with D possibly matching TRBD1 (8 bases). Germline CDR1 and CDR2: DFQATT and SNEGSKA (reference sequence). Trimming took 3 bases from V and 6 from J, leaving 30 bases between them. The CDR3 runs 18 residues. CDR3 in DNA: TGCAGTGCTAGTTCGTCCCGAGCGGGACAGGCGTTTCTTAGCGAGCAGTACTTC. Its protein is CSASSSRAGQAFLSEQYF.

There are a few counts of this clonotype. The chain links TRBV13 to TRBJ1-1; 7 bases are shared with TRBD1. After removal of 5 bases from V and 0 bases from J, the junction contained 6 bases not matched to a gene. CDR1 is PRHDT, CDR2 FYEKMQ, per germline (reference sequence). The CDR3 length is 15 residues. The CDR3 DNA sequence: TGTGCCAGCAGCCTCTACAGGGGAATGAACACTGAAGCTTTCTTT. It specifies CASSLYRGMNTEAFF.

In this sample, this clonotype turned up many times. The chain carries TRBV2 and TRBJ2-5; possible D gene TRBD2, 6 bases. The CDR3 runs 13 residues. Germline-derived CDR1 and CDR2 are SNHLY and FYNNEI. With 8 bases removed from V and 0 bases from J, the gap between germline ends came to 10 bases. The CDR3 loop is CASRRGNQETQYF. In DNA, the CDR3 is TGTGCCAGCCGGAGGGGCAACCAAGAGACCCAGTACTTC. The full variable domain, with the rest looked up from reference TRBV2 and TRBJ2-5, is EPEVTQTPSHQVTQMGQEVILRCVPISNHLYFYWYRQILGQKVEFLVSFYNNEISEKSEIFDDQFSVERPDGSNFTLKIRSTKLEDSAMYFCASRRGNQETQYFGPGTRLLVL.

Many counts were recorded for this clonotype. The chain employs TRBV2 and TRBJ1-6; D might be TRBD1 (6 bases). Looked up from germline, CDR1 is SNHLY and CDR2 is FYNNEI. Trimming shortened V by 8 bases and J by 9 bases, and 20 bases separated the two germline ends. The CDR3 is 15 residues long. CDR3 coding DNA: TGTGCCAGCCGTATGGAGGGGGTGACGGGTTCACCCCTCCACTTT. Encoded protein: CASRMEGVTGSPLHF. The complete variable domain, with remaining parts taken from reference TRBV2 and TRBJ1-6, reads EPEVTQTPSHQVTQMGQEVILRCVPISNHLYFYWYRQILGQKVEFLVSFYNNEISEKSEIFDDQFSVERPDGSNFTLKIRSTKLEDSAMYFCASRMEGVTGSPLHFGNGTRLTVT.

The table lists this clonotype with many counts. The chain joins TRBV6-1 to TRBJ2-5; no clear D gene. The germline CDR1 and CDR2 sequences are MNHNS and SASEGT. Trimming stripped 7 bases from V and 4 bases from J, with 10 bases between. The CDR3 has 12 amino acids. For the CDR3, the DNA is TGTGCCAGCACCACCCGGCCAGAGACCCAGTACTTC. Its translation: CASTTRPETQYF.